The TCR beta chain under discussion was sequenced for a study of CD8+CD57+ T cells in acquired aplastic anemia. Whole-study context: Sorted CD4+ and CD8+ cells gave an average of roughly 3.5 ug of DNA. Overall study findings and caveats: The CD8+ Simpson's diversity of patients and controls was not significantly different.

V lost 3 bases to trimming and J lost 4 bases, with 40 bases between them. The CDR3 covers 23 residues. Germline V gene data show CDR1 as SGHNT and CDR2 as YYREEE (reference sequence). TCR beta VDJ and CDR3 profiling used genomic DNA as template. MiXCR was run by TCRdb on the reads, yielding one entry per CDR3 protein. The sample shows roughly 100,000 distinct CDR3 sequences, roughly 70% of them seen only once. A remark on this clonotype: Its matching antigen is unknown.

All sequencing subjects had displayed CD8+CD57+ cell expansion on flow cytometry. None of the patients had been given any therapy when their blood was sampled. Sequencing was done on a sample of sorted CD4+, CD8+, or CD8+CD57+ T cells (not recorded which) from PBMCs. The chain couples TRBV5-4 to TRBJ2-5; D might be TRBD2 (7 bases). The source is a human donor with aplastic anemia. CDR3 residues: CASSWLALAELGGAPGMGETQYF. The CDR3 bases are TGTGCCAGCAGCTGGCTTGCCCTAGCGGAATTAGGGGGAGCCCCAGGGATGGGAGAGACCCAGTACTTC.